This is a list of T cell receptor beta chains from one sample in a study of T-cell reconstitution after alpha-beta-depleted transplantation in children. TCRdb reanalysed the PCR reads using MiXCR and keeps one entry per CDR3 protein. The sample has 200,000 to 250,000 distinct CDR3 sequences; more than 7.5% are singletons. Sequenced here: PBMCs from the stem cell graft donor, sampled from the stem cell graft. The receptors come from a human donor who donated a stem cell graft to a child with SCID. CDR3s include the opening cysteine and the closing phenylalanine or tryptophan. The order of the fields is D gene, clone size, J gene, V gene, CDR3 length, CDR3 DNA, CDR3 protein. The D gene is left open where the match is weak. Where a row states a size, it is once, few, many or the class of an expanded clone; other rows omit it.

>.|many|TRBJ1-1|TRBV5-1|14
TGCGCCAGCAGCTTGGATGGGATCCCCACTGAAGCTTTCTTT
CASSLDGIPTEAFF
>TRBD2|few|TRBJ2-2|TRBV12-3/TRBV12-4|18
TGTGCCAGCAGTTCAGGCAGAATGGCGGGGGGGCTCATCGGGGAGCTGTTTTTT
CASSSGRMAGGLIGELFF
>TRBD1|many|TRBJ2-2|TRBV2|15
TGTGCCAGCAAACGGGACAGGGAAGAGTCCGGGGAGCTGTTTTTT
CASKRDREESGELFF
>TRBD1|many|TRBJ1-5|TRBV5-4|15
TGTGCCAGCAGCGCGAAACAGGGGAGCAATCAGCCCCAGCATTTT
CASSAKQGSNQPQHF
>.|few|TRBJ2-6|TRBV15|17
TGTGCCACCAGGGTTCGCCAGGGTGAACCTGGGGCCAACGTCCTGACTTTC
CATRVRQGEPGANVLTF
>.|.|TRBJ1-1|TRBV5-1|16
TGCGCCAGCTCGCCTAGAGTTACTTTACAGAACACTGAAGCTTTCTTT
CASSPRVTLQNTEAFF
>TRBD1|many|TRBJ2-6|TRBV12-3/TRBV12-4|18
TGTGCCAGCAGTGGTGACAGGGGAATAGGGTCTGGGGCCAACGTCCTGACTTTC
CASSGDRGIGSGANVLTF
>.|.|TRBJ2-1|TRBV15|16
TGTGCCACCAGCAGAGGGGCGGTCCTGGGGAACAATGAGCAGTTCTTC
CATSRGAVLGNNEQFF
>.|many|TRBJ1-2|TRBV7-2|14
TGTGCCAGCAGCTCGAGCCCGGGTCAAGATGGCTACACCTTC
CASSSSPGQDGYTF
>.|many|TRBJ1-2|TRBV20-1|12
TGCAGTGCTGTCCCTTCAGTATATGGCTACACCTTC
CSAVPSVYGYTF
>.|many|TRBJ1-1|TRBV5-1|15
TGCGCCAGCAGCTTATTTGGCAGGGGTGACACTGAAGCTTTCTTT
CASSLFGRGDTEAFF
>.|many|TRBJ1-5|TRBV12-3/TRBV12-4|12
TGTGCCAGCGGGAGGGGCAATCAGCCCCAGCATTTT
CASGRGNQPQHF
>.|many|TRBJ1-2|TRBV20-1|13
TGCAGTGCTGACGGGACACCTAACTATGGCTACACCTTC
CSADGTPNYGYTF
>TRBD2|many|TRBJ2-3|TRBV27|16
TGTGCCAGTCGACTAGCGGGGGGCCCTAGCACAGATACGCAGTATTTT
CASRLAGGPSTDTQYF
>.|many|TRBJ2-6|TRBV3-1|16
TGTGCCAGCAGTCGAAACACGGCGTCTGGGGCCAACGTCCTGACTTTC
CASSRNTASGANVLTF
>.|many|TRBJ2-1|TRBV7-2|15
TGTGCCAGCAGCTTAGCCGCCCAGCGAGGGAATGAGCAGTTCTTC
CASSLAAQRGNEQFF
>TRBD1|few|TRBJ2-1|TRBV6-1|16
TGTGCCAGCAGTGGCGACCGACAGGGTCTCTATGGCGGGCAGTTCTTC
CASSGDRQGLYGGQFF
>.|many|TRBJ2-5|TRBV3-1|13
TGTGCCAGCAGCCGGTCCGCTGGGGGGAATAAGTACTTC
CASSRSAGGNKYF
>TRBD1|many|TRBJ1-1|TRBV20-1|13
TGCAGCCAGACAGGGGGTGCGAACACTGAAGCTTTCTTT
CSQTGGANTEAFF
>.|many|TRBJ1-1|TRBV30|12
TGTGCCTGGAGTGTAGAGCGCACTGAAGCTTTCTTT
CAWSVERTEAFF
>TRBD2|many|TRBJ2-1|TRBV4-1|15
TGCGCCAGCAGCCAAGTTAGCGGGGCTTACAATGAGCAGTTCTTC
CASSQVSGAYNEQFF
>.|many|TRBJ1-2|TRBV6-5|12
TGTGCCACCCGGACCGCCAACTATGGCTACACCTTC
CATRTANYGYTF
>.|many|TRBJ1-2|TRBV12-3/TRBV12-4|14
TGTGCCAGCAGTTTACGGGGTTATGGTTATGGCTACACCTTC
CASSLRGYGYGYTF
>.|.|TRBJ1-5|TRBV7-2|15
TGTGCCAGCAGCTTTAACGTCTTGGGCAATCAGCCCCAGCATTTT
CASSFNVLGNQPQHF
>TRBD1|many|TRBJ2-2|TRBV5-1|16
TGCGCCAGCAGCACCCAGACAGGGGCGAACACCGGGGAGCTGTTTTTT
CASSTQTGANTGELFF
>.|few|TRBJ2-3|TRBV18|16
TGTGCCAGCTCACCGGGATGGGGGCAGGGAATGGATACGCAGTATTTT
CASSPGWGQGMDTQYF
>TRBD1|many|TRBJ1-2|TRBV7-3|14
TGTGCCAGCAGCGGTACAGGGGGTAGCTATGGCTACACCTTC
CASSGTGGSYGYTF
>.|many|TRBJ1-6|TRBV7-6|16
TGTGCCAGCAGCTTAGTCCCCAGGGCAGGAGATTCACCCCTCCACTTT
CASSLVPRAGDSPLHF
>TRBD2|many|TRBJ2-1|TRBV11-2|18
TGTGCCAGCAGCTCCGAGGCCCCCCGGGGGGATCTCGACAATGAGCAGTTCTTC
CASSSEAPRGDLDNEQFF
>.|many|TRBJ2-7|TRBV5-1|16
TGCGCCAGCAGCTTGGGCTTAGGGACGGTTCTCTACGAGCAGTACTTC
CASSLGLGTVLYEQYF
>.|.|TRBJ1-1|TRBV18|14
TGTGCCAGCCTAGGAGCGGGGATGAACACTGAAGCTTTCTTT
CASLGAGMNTEAFF
>TRBD2|many|TRBJ2-7|TRBV7-2|17
TGTGCCAGCAGCCTAGCTAGCGGGTGGGGCTTCAGGGACGAGCAGTACTTC
CASSLASGWGFRDEQYF
>TRBD1|many|TRBJ2-7|TRBV5-1|15
TGCGCCAGCAGGCCCTCGAGACAGGGAATTTACGAGCAGTACTTC
CASRPSRQGIYEQYF
>.|many|TRBJ2-1|TRBV7-3|15
TGTGCCAGCAGCCCTCAATTCGGGTTTTACAATGAGCAGTTCTTC
CASSPQFGFYNEQFF
>TRBD2|many|TRBJ2-3|TRBV20-1|16
TGCAGTGCTAGAGATGCGCTAGCGGTACACACAGATACGCAGTATTTT
CSARDALAVHTDTQYF
>.|.|TRBJ1-1|TRBV18|16
TGTGCCAGCTCACCAGTCGGGGGGCCCCTGGGCACTGAAGCTTTCTTT
CASSPVGGPLGTEAFF
>.|many|TRBJ1-2|TRBV7-9|12
TGTGCCAGCAGCTTAGAACACTATGGCTACACCTTC
CASSLEHYGYTF
>.|many|TRBJ2-5|TRBV6-1|15
TGTGCCAGCAGACCGAGACGGGGACTCCAAGAGACCCAGTACTTC
CASRPRRGLQETQYF
>.|many|TRBJ1-5|TRBV7-2|14
TGTGCCAGCAGCCCTAGGGACGCCCAGCAGCCCCAGCATTTT
CASSPRDAQQPQHF
>TRBD1|many|TRBJ2-4|TRBV7-2|17
TGTGCCAGCAGCCCAGCCTCCCCGGGACAGGGAAGAAACATTCAGTACTTC
CASSPASPGQGRNIQYF
>.|many|TRBJ1-1|TRBV6-2/TRBV6-3|13
TGTGCCAGCAGTTACGCGGAGGGAACTGAAGCTTTCTTT
CASSYAEGTEAFF
>.|many|TRBJ1-6|TRBV7-8|12
TGTGCCAGCAGCCCCAGGGTAGGACCCCTCCACTTT
CASSPRVGPLHF
>.|many|TRBJ1-5|TRBV5-1|15
TGCGCCAGCAGCTTGGGGGCAGGGGGCAATCAGCCCCAGCATTTT
CASSLGAGGNQPQHF
>TRBD1|many|TRBJ1-6|TRBV2|13
TGTGCCAGCGGGGACAGGGGAAATTCACCCCTCCACTTT
CASGDRGNSPLHF
>TRBD2|many|TRBJ2-1|TRBV20-1|14
TGCAGTGCTGGACTAGCGGGGGGGTACAATGAGCAGTTCTTC
CSAGLAGGYNEQFF
>.|many|TRBJ1-1|TRBV20-1|13
TGCAGTGCTAGAGACACCCAACGCCAAGAAGCTTTCTTT
CSARDTQRQEAFF
>.|many|TRBJ2-2|TRBV20-1|12
TGCAGTGCTAGATTCGGCCCCGGGGAGCTGTTTTTT
CSARFGPGELFF
>.|many|TRBJ2-7|TRBV7-9|14
TGTGCCAGCAGCGACACCGGGGCCTCCTACGAGCAGTACTTC
CASSDTGASYEQYF
>.|.|TRBJ2-2|TRBV7-9|15
TGTGCCAGCAGCCCACAGGGACTCCGGGTCGGGGAGCTGTTTTTT
CASSPQGLRVGELFF
>.|many|TRBJ1-2|TRBV10-3|12
TGTGCCATCAGTGGTCGGACAGATGGCTACACCTTC
CAISGRTDGYTF
>.|few|TRBJ1-6|TRBV27|15
TGTGCCAGCAGTTCCTCCCCGGCTCGCACTTCACCCCTCCACTTT
CASSSSPARTSPLHF
>.|many|TRBJ2-5|TRBV11-2|15
TGTGCCAGCAGCCCCCGCGGGGTCCCACAAGAGACCCAGTACTTC
CASSPRGVPQETQYF
>.|.|TRBJ2-3|TRBV20-1|16
TGCAGTGCTAGGGAGTCAGGGGAAATCTTCACAGATACGCAGTATTTT
CSARESGEIFTDTQYF
>.|many|TRBJ1-2|TRBV9|15
TGTGCCAGCAGCGTAGACCCGGGGCCCTACTATGGCTACACCTTC
CASSVDPGPYYGYTF
>TRBD2|many|TRBJ2-5|TRBV3-1|16
TGTGCCAGCAGCCAAGTCGGGACTAGCGGCCAAGAGACCCAGTACTTC
CASSQVGTSGQETQYF